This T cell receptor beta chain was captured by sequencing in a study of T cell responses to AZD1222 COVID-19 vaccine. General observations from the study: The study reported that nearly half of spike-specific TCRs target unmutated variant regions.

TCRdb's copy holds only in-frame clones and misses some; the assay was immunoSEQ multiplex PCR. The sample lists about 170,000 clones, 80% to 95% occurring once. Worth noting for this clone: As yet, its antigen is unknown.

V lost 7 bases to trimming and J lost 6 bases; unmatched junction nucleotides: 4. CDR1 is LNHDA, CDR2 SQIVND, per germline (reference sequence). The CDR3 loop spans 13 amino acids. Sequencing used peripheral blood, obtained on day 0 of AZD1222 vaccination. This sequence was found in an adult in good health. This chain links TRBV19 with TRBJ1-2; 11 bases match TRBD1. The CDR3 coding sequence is TGTGCCAGTACTGGGACAGGGGGAAATGGCTACACCTTC. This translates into CASTGTGGNGYTF.